The 5 T cell receptor beta chains presented below share a single source sample, sequenced in a study of PD-1 blockade in classical Hodgkin lymphoma. Libraries were prepared by immunoSEQ multiplex PCR; TCRdb keeps only in-frame clonotypes and omits some of them. The repertoire includes approximately 26,000 clones, over 65% of them detected once, and roughly 8.6% sits in the top ten. Every patient had relapsed following autologous stem cell transplantation, and cohorts differed in brentuximab vedotin exposure. The material was peripheral blood mononuclear cells (PBMCs), obtained before the second cycle of nivolumab. The receptors come from a human donor with classical Hodgkin lymphoma.

This clone was recorded a few times. Other DNA sequences of this sample code for an identical CDR3. The gene calls are TRBV7-6 and TRBJ2-7, with 9 bases aligning to TRBD1. Germline CDR1 is SGHVS and CDR2 is FNYEAQ. The CDR3 is 14 amino acids. The ends lost 5 bases at V and 3 bases at J; junction bases unmatched: 5. The CDR3 spells CASSLQGAGYEQYF. In DNA, the CDR3 is TGTGCCAGCAGCCTACAGGGGGCCGGCTACGAGCAGTACTTC.

The chain recombines TRBV2 with TRBJ2-7; a weak D match, TRBD1 (7 bases). The V and J ends lost 3 bases and 3 bases respectively, with 12 bases between them. Germline loops: CDR1 SNHLY, CDR2 FYNNEI. The CDR3 contains 14 residues. CDR3 amino acids: CASSDQGGDYEQYF. As DNA, the CDR3 is TGTGCCAGCAGTGACCAGGGGGGAGACTACGAGCAGTACTTC.

The chain recombines TRBV28 with TRBJ1-2; no firm D call. Germline CDR1 reads MDHEN; CDR2 reads SYDVKM. This CDR3 region has 12 residues. V lost 4 bases and J 6 bases, leaving 9 bases between the germline ends. CDR3 nucleotide sequence: TGTGCCAGCAGTTCCTGGACGGATGGCTACACCTTC. This translates into CASSSWTDGYTF.

The V and J genes are TRBV5-1 and TRBJ2-1; the D gene is possibly TRBD2 (5 bases). The CDR3 sequence is 16 residues long. Trimming shortened V by 1 base and J by 2 bases, and 13 bases separated the two germline ends. Germline V gene lookup returns CDR1 SGHRS and CDR2 YFSETQ. This CDR3 is CASSLRPSGTYNEQFF. Here the CDR3 DNA reads TGCGCCAGCAGCTTGAGACCGAGCGGCACCTACAATGAGCAGTTCTTC. The variable domain in full, completed from reference TRBV5-1 and TRBJ2-1, reads KAGVTQTPRYLIKTRGQQVTLSCSPISGHRSVSWYQQTPGQGLQFLFEYFSETQRNKGNFPGRFSGRQFSNSRSEMNVSTLELGDSALYLCASSLRPSGTYNEQFFGPGTRLTVL.

The table lists this clone with a few counts. The gene calls are TRBV2 and TRBJ1-2; 7 bases fit TRBD1. In germline, CDR1 is SNHLY, CDR2 FYNNEI. CDR3 length: 13 amino acids. V trimming: 6 bases; J trimming: 7 bases; junction bases outside the gene matches: 8. The CDR3 DNA sequence: TGTGCCAGCAGGGCGACAGGGAAGACTGGCTACACCTTC. Protein product: CASRATGKTGYTF.